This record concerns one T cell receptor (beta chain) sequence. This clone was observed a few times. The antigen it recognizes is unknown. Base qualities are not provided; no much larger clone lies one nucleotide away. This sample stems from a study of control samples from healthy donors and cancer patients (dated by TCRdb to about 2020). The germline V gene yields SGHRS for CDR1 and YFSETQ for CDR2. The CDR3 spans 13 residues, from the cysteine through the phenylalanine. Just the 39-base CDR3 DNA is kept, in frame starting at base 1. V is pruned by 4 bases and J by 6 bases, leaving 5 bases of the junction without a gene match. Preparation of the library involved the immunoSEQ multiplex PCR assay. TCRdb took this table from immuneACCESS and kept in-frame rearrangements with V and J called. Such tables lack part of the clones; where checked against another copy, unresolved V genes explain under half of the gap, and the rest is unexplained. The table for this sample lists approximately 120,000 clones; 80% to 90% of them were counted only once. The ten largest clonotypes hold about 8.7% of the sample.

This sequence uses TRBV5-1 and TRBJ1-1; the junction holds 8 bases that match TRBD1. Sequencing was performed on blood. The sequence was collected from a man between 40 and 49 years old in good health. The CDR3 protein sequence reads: CASSRGQAPEAFF. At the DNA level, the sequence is TGCGCCAGCAGCCGGGGACAGGCCCCTGAAGCTTTCTTT.